This T cell receptor (beta chain) is drawn from a study of Graves' ophthalmopathy and Graves' hyperthyroidism. Study-wide results and limits: Detected in blood as well were most expanded thyroid clonotypes with frequency above 0.001.

The diagnosis was founded upon clinical symptoms, serum thyroxine, TRAb, thyroid ultrasound and orbital computed tomography. Scientists amplified the TCR beta CDR3 regions from RNA transcripts. Amplification began with first-round RT-PCR using HTBI primers, then second-round multiplex PCR was performed. TCRdb re-analysed the multiplex PCR reads in MiXCR, keeping a single row per CDR3 protein. The sample includes 200,000 to 250,000 distinct CDR3 sequences, roughly 21% of them seen just once. V gave up 2 bases and J gave up 3 bases, with 7 bases separating them. The length of the CDR3 is 12 residues. Germline CDR1 is DFQATT and CDR2 is SNEGSKA (reference sequence). There are many counts of this clonotype. Its antigen is not known.

This receptor was obtained from a woman in her forties or fifties with Graves' ophthalmopathy. The gene calls are TRBV20-1 and TRBJ1-1, with D possibly TRBD1 on 6 matching bases. Sequencing input: peripheral blood. CDR3 residues: CSARKGDTEAFF. As DNA, the CDR3 is TGCAGTGCTAGAAAGGGGGACACTGAAGCTTTCTTT.